The rows below give T cell receptor beta chains drawn from one sample of a study of T cells in localized non-small cell lung cancer. Sequencing used immunoSEQ multiplex PCR; TCRdb keeps in-frame clones, though not all of them. The data contain 20,000 to 30,000 clones, roughly 80% of them singletons. Sequenced material: PBMCs, taken before any cancer treatment. All receptors derive from a man aged 40-75 years with stage II lung adenocarcinoma. Each CDR3 is given with its conserved first and last residue. A D gene is named only where the DNA matches it firmly. Rows give clone size only sometimes, using once, few, many, or a class for an expanded clone.

cdr3_nt cdr3_aa v_call d_call clone_size j_call
TGTGCCAGCAGCCCTACACAGTGGGGAACAGGGTACGAGCAGTACTTC CASSPTQWGTGYEQYF TRBV11-3 - - TRBJ2-7
TGTGCCAGCAGCTTAGAAGCGGTGTCCTACAATGAGCAGTTCTTC CASSLEAVSYNEQFF TRBV11-3 - - TRBJ2-1
TGTGCCAGCAGCCTCCTAGCGGGACCGCAAGAGACCCAGTACTTC CASSLLAGPQETQYF TRBV7-3 TRBD2 - TRBJ2-5
TGTGCCAGCAGCTTTCGGGGACTAGCGGGAAGCTACGAGCAGTACTTC CASSFRGLAGSYEQYF TRBV11-3 TRBD2 - TRBJ2-7
TGTGCCAGCAGCCAAGTGGCAGGCCACCAAGAGACCCAGTACTTC CASSQVAGHQETQYF TRBV14 - - TRBJ2-5
TGTGCCAGCAGTGAAACACGGACCCTTGGCGGTAACACCATATATTTT CASSETRTLGGNTIYF TRBV2 - - TRBJ1-3
TGTGCCAGCAGCCTCCAGGGAATGACGAGTTCACCCCTCCACTTT CASSLQGMTSSPLHF TRBV5-4 - - TRBJ1-6
TGTGCCAGCAGCTTAGAGGGACTAGCGGGAGCAACAGATACGCAGTATTTT CASSLEGLAGATDTQYF TRBV11-3 TRBD2 - TRBJ2-3
TGTGCCATCAGTGAGGCAGGGAACACTGAAGCTTTCTTT CAISEAGNTEAFF TRBV10-3 - - TRBJ1-1
TGTGCCAGCAGTTTAGTCGGGAAGTCGATTCAGTACTTC CASSLVGKSIQYF TRBV27 - - TRBJ2-4
TGTGCCAGCAGCTTAGCGCCGGGGACAGGGAACACTGAAGCTTTCTTT CASSLAPGTGNTEAFF TRBV7-9 TRBD1 once TRBJ1-1
TGCGCCAGCACCGACAGACTAGCGGGAGTCAATGAGCAGTTCTTC CASTDRLAGVNEQFF TRBV10-2 TRBD2 - TRBJ2-1
TGTGCCAGCAGCGTCTCGGGACAGTTCTATGGCTACACCTTC CASSVSGQFYGYTF TRBV7-2 TRBD1 - TRBJ1-2
TGTGCCAGCAGCCACGACAGGGAGGGGACTGAAGCTTTCTTT CASSHDREGTEAFF TRBV7-9 TRBD1 - TRBJ1-1
TGTGCCAGCAGTTACTCGTACAGGAACACTGAAGCTTTCTTT CASSYSYRNTEAFF TRBV6-5 - - TRBJ1-1
TGTGCCAGCAGTTCCCCTGGAAGCTCATCGGGCACTGAAGCTTTCTTT CASSSPGSSSGTEAFF TRBV27 - - TRBJ1-1
TGTGCCAGCAGTCAACTAGCTGGAGGGGTGAATGAGCAGTTCTTC CASSQLAGGVNEQFF TRBV7-2 - - TRBJ2-1
TGTGCCAGCAGTTACTCGATAGCGGGAGGGAATGAGCAGTTCTTC CASSYSIAGGNEQFF TRBV6-6 TRBD2 - TRBJ2-1
TGTGCCAGCAGTCCCGGCAGCTTCACCTATAATTCACCCCTCCACTTT CASSPGSFTYNSPLHF TRBV7-9 - - TRBJ1-6
TGCGCCAGCAGCTTGGGGCGGGAGGGGCGATCACCCCTCCACTTT CASSLGREGRSPLHF TRBV5-1 - - TRBJ1-6
TGTGCCAGCAAAGATGCCGGGGATAACTATGGCTACACCTTC CASKDAGDNYGYTF TRBV19 - - TRBJ1-2
TGTGCCATCAGTGAGGAGGGTACCGCCAATCAGCCCCAGCATTTT CAISEEGTANQPQHF TRBV10-3 - - TRBJ1-5
TGTGCCAGCAGTGATACCGGGACAGGGCCCCACGAGCAGTACTTC CASSDTGTGPHEQYF TRBV6-4 TRBD1 - TRBJ2-7
TGTGCCAGTAGCGAGACAAGCTCCATTCAGTACTTC CASSETSSIQYF TRBV19 - - TRBJ2-4
TGTGCCAGCAGCCAAGTACCAGGGACGAACTATGGCTACACCTTC CASSQVPGTNYGYTF TRBV14 - few TRBJ1-2
TGTGCCAGCAGCTTGGCCTCGTTGGTGGGTGGCTACACCTTC CASSLASLVGGYTF TRBV5-6 - - TRBJ1-2
TGTGCCAGCAGCTTAGATCTAGCGGGTATCACAGATACGCAGTATTTT CASSLDLAGITDTQYF TRBV11-1 TRBD2 - TRBJ2-3
TGCGCCAGCAGCCAAGCTAACAGCTACGAGCAGTACTTC CASSQANSYEQYF TRBV4-1 - - TRBJ2-7
TGCGCCAGCAGCCAAGTTCAAACCCTGGGCGGGAGGCCCTACGAGCAGTACTTC CASSQVQTLGGRPYEQYF TRBV4-3 TRBD2 - TRBJ2-7
TGTGCCAGCAGTGCCCGCGATCCCGACAGGGGGCTCAACGAGCAGTACTTC CASSARDPDRGLNEQYF TRBV2 TRBD1 - TRBJ2-7
TGTGCCAGCAGCTTAGAAAGGGCGGTAAATACGCAGTATTTT CASSLERAVNTQYF TRBV7-2 - - TRBJ2-3
TGTGCCAGCAGTCCTACACTAGCGGGGGGCAATGAGCAGTTCTTC CASSPTLAGGNEQFF TRBV7-9 TRBD2 - TRBJ2-1
TGTGCCAGCAGCTCGGGACTAGACACAGATACGCAGTATTTT CASSSGLDTDTQYF TRBV11-3 TRBD2 - TRBJ2-3
TGTGCCAGCAGCTTAGCGAATGAGGGGCTGGATACGCAGTATTTT CASSLANEGLDTQYF TRBV7-6 - - TRBJ2-3
TGTGCCAGCTTCTGGACGGCAGGGAGCACTGAAGCTTTCTTT CASFWTAGSTEAFF TRBV5-5 - - TRBJ1-1
TGTGCCAGTAGTATAGTCGTTGGGCGCGAAGCTTTCTTT CASSIVVGREAFF TRBV19 - - TRBJ1-1
TGTGCCAGCCACCCCGGGGGACTTGGGTACAATGAGCAGTTCTTC CASHPGGLGYNEQFF TRBV6-1 - - TRBJ2-1
TGTGCCAGCAGCTTTCCTACGCAGTATTTT CASSFPTQYF TRBV7-9 - - TRBJ2-3
TGTGCCAGCAGGGGGGCTGCTCACAATGAGCAGTTCTTC CASRGAAHNEQFF TRBV7-3 - - TRBJ2-1
TGTGCCAGCAGTGAGTCCGGGGGAGGTTATGGCTACACCTTC CASSESGGGYGYTF TRBV2 - - TRBJ1-2
TGCAGCGTTGACCTAACAGGGAATGGCTACACCTTC CSVDLTGNGYTF TRBV29-1 - - TRBJ1-2
TGTGCCAGCAGCTCGCAACTCAGGGCCCTGAACACTGAAGCTTTCTTT CASSSQLRALNTEAFF TRBV5-5 - once TRBJ1-1
TGTGCCAGCAGTGGTGAGGGAACTAACTATGGCTACACCTTC CASSGEGTNYGYTF TRBV2 - - TRBJ1-2
TGTGCCAGTACCAAACCAGACAGGATGAACACTGAAGCTTTCTTT CASTKPDRMNTEAFF TRBV19 - - TRBJ1-1
TGTGCCAGCAAGCCCATGGGCGATACGCAGTATTTT CASKPMGDTQYF TRBV6-6 - - TRBJ2-3
TGTGCCAGCAGCCCAAGAGGGGGCGAGCAGTACTTC CASSPRGGEQYF TRBV7-9 - - TRBJ2-7
TGTGCCAGCAGGGGGGGGAAGGGGAGGAATTCACCCCTCCACTTT CASRGGKGRNSPLHF TRBV25-1 - few TRBJ1-6
TGTGCCAGCAGCCAACGGGGGTTTGCCGGGGAGCTGTTTTTT CASSQRGFAGELFF TRBV14 - - TRBJ2-2
TGTGCCTGGAGTACGACAGGGGGGAGCTCTGGAAACACCATATATTTT CAWSTTGGSSGNTIYF TRBV30 TRBD1 - TRBJ1-3
TGCGCCAGCAGGGGACAGGAGAGTGAAAAACTGTTTTTT CASRGQESEKLFF TRBV4-3 TRBD1 - TRBJ1-4
TGTGCCTGGGCCTCGGGACTAGCGGGGGGGCAAGAGACCCAGTACTTC CAWASGLAGGQETQYF TRBV30 TRBD2 - TRBJ2-5
TGTGCCAGTAGGGGACAGGGGCTCGGTCAGCCCCAGCATTTT CASRGQGLGQPQHF TRBV19 TRBD1 - TRBJ1-5
TGTGCCAGCAGTCTCGGGACGACCCCCGAGACCCAGTACTTC CASSLGTTPETQYF TRBV28 - - TRBJ2-5
TGCGCCAGCAGCCTTGCCCTGGGCACAGATACGCAGTATTTT CASSLALGTDTQYF TRBV4-1 - medium-sized TRBJ2-3
TGTGCAAGTCGCTTGAGGCGAGCCCCCTATTCACCCCTCCACTTT CASRLRRAPYSPLHF TRBV12-2 - - TRBJ1-6
TGTGCCAGCAGCGGTTTTAGTTACGAGCAGTACTTC CASSGFSYEQYF TRBV28 - - TRBJ2-7